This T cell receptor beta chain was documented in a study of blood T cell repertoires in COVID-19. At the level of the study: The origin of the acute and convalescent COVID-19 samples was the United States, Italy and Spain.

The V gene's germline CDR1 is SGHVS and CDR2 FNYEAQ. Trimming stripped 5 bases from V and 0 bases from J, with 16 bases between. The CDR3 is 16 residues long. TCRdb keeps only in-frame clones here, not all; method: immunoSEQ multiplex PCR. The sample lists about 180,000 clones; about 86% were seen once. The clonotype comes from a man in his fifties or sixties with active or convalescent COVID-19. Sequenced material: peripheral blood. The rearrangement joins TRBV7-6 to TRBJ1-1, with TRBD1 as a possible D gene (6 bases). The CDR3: CASSLEGVPMNTEAFF. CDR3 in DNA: TGTGCCAGCAGCCTAGAGGGGGTCCCTATGAACACTGAAGCTTTCTTT.